The 22 T cell receptor beta chains below come from one sample, sequenced in a study of OX40 agonist ivuxolimab in advanced cancers. The assay was immunoSEQ multiplex PCR, and TCRdb's table has in-frame clones only and misses some. The repertoire holds some 11,000 clones, with about 73% as singletons. The sequencing used CD4+ or CD8+ T cells sorted from blood, collected in a trial of the OX40 agonist ivuxolimab. Receptors originate from an adult with an advanced solid tumor such as melanoma, head and neck, liver or kidney cancer.

The rearrangement uses TRBV7-9 and TRBJ1-1; D uncertain. Trimming shortened V by 5 bases and J by 1 base, and 11 bases separated the two germline ends. There are 14 residues in the CDR3. Per germline, CDR1 SEHNR and CDR2 FQNEAQ (reference sequence). CDR3 sequence (DNA): TGTGCCAGCAGCGTTGTCAGGACGAACACTGAAGCTTTCTTT. Protein sequence: CASSVVRTNTEAFF.

The gene calls are TRBV10-3 and TRBJ2-7, with no clear D. V lost 10 bases and J 0 bases, leaving 13 bases between the germline ends. Germline V gives CDR1 ENHRY, CDR2 SYGVKD. This CDR3 has 13 residues. CDR3 DNA: TGTGCCACGTCCACGGATCCCTCCTACGAGCAGTACTTC. Translation gives CATSTDPSYEQYF.

The chain carries TRBV27 and TRBJ2-2; D not certain. Trimming stripped 3 bases from V and 5 bases from J, with 7 bases between. The CDR3 is 13 amino acids. Germline V gene data show CDR1 as MNHEY and CDR2 as SMNVEV (reference sequence). The CDR3: CASSLARTGELFF. The CDR3 region has the DNA TGTGCCAGCAGTTTGGCCAGGACCGGGGAGCTGTTTTTT.

The rearrangement uses TRBV5-1 and TRBJ2-7; 10 bases map to TRBD1. J was trimmed by 4 bases and V by 4 bases; bases with no gene match: 8. CDR1 SGHRS and CDR2 YFSETQ come from the germline V gene. The CDR3 runs to 15 residues. The CDR3 here is CASSQERQGAYEQYF. The CDR3 DNA sequence: TGCGCCAGCAGCCAAGAGAGACAGGGGGCGTACGAGCAGTACTTC. The complete variable domain, with remaining parts taken from reference TRBV5-1 and TRBJ2-7, reads KAGVTQTPRYLIKTRGQQVTLSCSPISGHRSVSWYQQTPGQGLQFLFEYFSETQRNKGNFPGRFSGRQFSNSRSEMNVSTLELGDSALYLCASSQERQGAYEQYFGPGTRLTVT.

This chain's CDR3 is CASSPGQGAETQYF. CDR3 nucleotide sequence: TGTGCCAGCTCACCGGGACAGGGGGCAGAGACCCAGTACTTC. V gene TRBV18 combines with J gene TRBJ2-5; 12 nucleotides agree with TRBD1. The CDR3 is 14 residues long. V was clipped by 3 bases and J by 4 bases; unmatched bases: 0. The germline V gene has CDR1 KGHSH and CDR2 LQKENI.

This chain connects TRBV14 to TRBJ2-7; D not certain. Germline CDR1 is SGHDN and CDR2 is FVKESK. Trimming removed 4 bases at V and 2 bases at J, with 15 bases between. This CDR3 has 15 residues. The CDR3 loop is CASSPTVSPTYEQYF. For the CDR3, the DNA is TGTGCCAGCAGCCCAACGGTGAGCCCAACCTACGAGCAGTACTTC. The full variable domain, its missing parts supplied by reference TRBV14 and TRBJ2-7, is EAGVTQFPSHSVIEKGQTVTLRCDPISGHDNLYWYRRVMGKEIKFLLHFVKESKQDESGMPNNRFLAERTGGTYSTLKVQPAELEDSGVYFCASSPTVSPTYEQYFGPGTRLTVT.

V is TRBV4-2 and J is TRBJ2-7, with 13 bases aligning to TRBD2. Germline CDR1 is LGHNA and CDR2 is YNFKEQ. The CDR3 has 16 residues. V was clipped by 4 bases and J by 4 bases; unmatched bases: 7. In nucleotides, the CDR3 is TGTGCCAGCAGCCCGGACAGGACTAGCGGGAGATACGAGCAGTACTTC. Its protein product is CASSPDRTSGRYEQYF.

The V gene is TRBV29-1, the J gene TRBJ2-7, with 10 bases identical to TRBD1. CDR1 is SQVTM and CDR2 is ANQGSEA in the germline V gene. The CDR3 has 14 residues. V lost 2 bases and J lost 7; bases outside the gene matches: 8. The CDR3 sequence: CSVESWTGGREQYF. CDR3 nucleotide sequence: TGCAGCGTTGAATCTTGGACAGGGGGGCGGGAGCAGTACTTC.

This chain links TRBV13 with TRBJ2-7; D uncertain. The CDR3 is 14 amino acids. From germline, CDR1 is PRHDT and CDR2 FYEKMQ (reference sequence). V was cut by 2 bases and J by 3 bases, with 11 bases left in between. The DNA for the CDR3 is TGTGCCAGCAGCTTATATGCAGGAGACTACGAGCAGTACTTC. This codes for CASSLYAGDYEQYF.

The CDR3 DNA reads as TGTGCCAGCAGCCCGGGGCCCGGATACTCTGGAAACACCATATATTTT. Translated, it gives CASSPGPGYSGNTIYF. The rearrangement links TRBV7-6 to TRBJ1-3; possible D gene TRBD1, 5 bases. The germline CDR1 and CDR2 sequences are SGHVS and FNYEAQ. This CDR3 contains 16 residues. V was trimmed by 5 bases and J by 0 bases, leaving 14 bases between them.

This clone was observed once. The chain has TRBV11-3 and TRBJ2-7; no clear D. The V end lost 6 bases, the J end lost 2 bases, and 11 bases lay between the germline ends. Germline-derived CDR1 and CDR2 are SGHNT and YENEEA. The CDR3 runs to 13 residues. The CDR3 DNA reads TGTGCCAGCAGTTCTATGGGAACCTACGAGCAGTACTTC. Protein product: CASSSMGTYEQYF.

The chain recombines TRBV5-1 with TRBJ1-2; D not resolved. The V gene lost 4 bases and the J gene lost 4 bases, with 14 bases spanning the gap. The CDR3 totals 14 residues. Germline CDR1 and CDR2: SGHRS and YFSETQ. CDR3 sequence (DNA): TGCGCCAGCAGCCACGAAGATACGGGCTATGGCTACACCTTC. Its translation: CASSHEDTGYGYTF.

The chain has TRBV5-3 and TRBJ1-1; D gene ambiguous. TRBV5-3 is placed among ORFs of uncertain function. The V gene lost 8 bases and the J gene lost 4 bases, with 15 bases spanning the gap. This CDR3 is 13 amino acids long. The CDR3 region is CASSIQYSTEAFF. The CDR3 coding sequence is TGTGCCAGCAGCATACAGTATAGCACTGAAGCTTTCTTT.

This chain uses TRBV9 with TRBJ2-7; no clear D. There are 15 residues in the CDR3. Germline V gene lookup returns CDR1 SGDLS and CDR2 YYNGEE. V dropped 1 base and J dropped 2 bases, with 13 bases sitting between them. CDR3 sequence reads: CASSVLGAPTYEQYF. CDR3 sequence (DNA): TGTGCCAGCAGCGTACTCGGTGCACCTACCTACGAGCAGTACTTC.

The V call is TRBV9, the J call TRBJ2-7, with D perhaps matching TRBD2 (7 bases). The germline V gene encodes CDR1 SGDLS and CDR2 YYNGEE. The CDR3 has 13 residues. Trimming removed 1 base at V and 4 bases at J, with 9 bases between. Written as DNA, the CDR3 is TGTGCCAGCAGCGTAAGGGGGGGTTACGAGCAGTACTTC. Encoded protein: CASSVRGGYEQYF.

The J gene is TRBJ2-7, the V gene TRBV27; maybe TRBD2 (6 bases). The CDR3 has 14 residues. Looked up from germline, CDR1 is MNHEY and CDR2 is SMNVEV (reference sequence). Trimming removed 3 bases at V and 2 bases at J, with 11 bases between. The CDR3 spells CASSLAGGAYEQYF. The DNA of the CDR3 is TGTGCCAGCAGTTTGGCCGGGGGAGCCTACGAGCAGTACTTC.

V usage is TRBV19 and J usage is TRBJ2-1; D perhaps matches TRBD1 (6 bases). The CDR3 runs to 17 residues. V lost 8 bases to trimming and J lost 0 bases, with 20 bases between them. CDR1 and CDR2 from the germline V gene are LNHDA and SQIVND (reference sequence). CDR3 nucleotides: TGTGCCAGTCAGCAGGGGAAAGAAAAGCTCTCCTACAATGAGCAGTTCTTC. Translation: CASQQGKEKLSYNEQFF.

The CDR3 DNA is TGTGCCAGCAGCCCTGACGCCAGCGGAAATACGCAGTATTTT. Its protein is CASSPDASGNTQYF. The chain links TRBV13 to TRBJ2-3, with a weak D call TRBD2 (5 bases). Germline V gene data show CDR1 as PRHDT and CDR2 as FYEKMQ (reference sequence). The CDR3 has 14 amino acids. Trimming removed 5 bases at V and 7 bases at J, with 16 bases between.

This rearrangement joins TRBV10-3 to TRBJ2-7; weak D call: TRBD2 (5 bases). Germline assignment: CDR1 ENHRY and CDR2 SYGVKD. The length of the CDR3 is 12 residues. V gave up 10 bases and J gave up 3 bases, with 13 bases separating them. CDR3 in amino acids: CATRTDLYEQYF. CDR3 in DNA: TGTGCCACCCGGACTGACCTCTACGAGCAGTACTTC.

The DNA of the CDR3 is TGTGCCACTGGGACAGCGAACACTGAAGCTTTCTTT. Translated, it gives CATGTANTEAFF. The rearrangement links TRBV15 to TRBJ1-1, with TRBD1 matching 7 bases. CDR1 and CDR2 (germline): LNHNV, YYDKDF (reference sequence). The length of the CDR3 is 12 residues. The J segment lost 1 base and the V segment lost 9 bases, leaving 2 bases of the junction unmatched.

The V gene is TRBV14, the J gene TRBJ2-1; unclear D gene. V was clipped by 1 base and J by 7 bases, with 11 bases between them. This CDR3 is 14 amino acids long. Germline CDR1 is SGHDN and CDR2 is FVKESK. The CDR3 DNA is TGTGCCAGCAGCCAAGTAATCCAAGGGAATGAGCAGTTCTTC. It yields the protein CASSQVIQGNEQFF.

This clone was detected a few times. The rearrangement links TRBV28 to TRBJ2-7; no reliable D call. CDR1 is MDHEN, CDR2 SYDVKM, per germline. This CDR3 is 13 amino acids long. V was trimmed by 3 bases and J by 0 bases, leaving 6 bases between them. The CDR3 coding sequence is TGTGCCAGCAGTTTCCAGAGCTCCTACGAGCAGTACTTC. This codes for CASSFQSSYEQYF.